This T cell receptor beta chain was sequenced in a study of T-cell memory formation after mild COVID-19. V shed 3 bases and J shed 6 bases, with 13 bases lying between them. CDR3 length equals 14 residues. The germline CDR1 and CDR2 sequences are MDHEN and SYDVKM. TCRdb fed the 5' RACE reads into MiXCR, producing one record per CDR3 protein. The table records hundreds of thousands of distinct CDR3 sequences, about 20% of them present only once. The sample was PBMCs or a T cell subset sorted from them (not recorded which). This chain uses TRBV28 with TRBJ2-3, with D maybe TRBD1 (5 bases). The receptor's source is a man aged 18 to 29 who had mild COVID-19 (a few samples of this study predate the infection). Cell type and time point are not known. CDR3 nucleotide sequence: TGTGCCAGCAGTTTCAGGGCCATCACGGATACGCAGTATTTT. Encoded protein: CASSFRAITDTQYF. Full variable domain (rest looked up from reference TRBV28 and TRBJ2-3): DVKVTQSSRYLVKRTGEKVFLECVQDMDHENMFWYRQDPGLGLRLIYFSYDVKMKEKGDIPEGYSVSREKKERFSLILESASTNQTSMYLCASSFRAITDTQYFGPGTRLTVL.